This entry describes one T cell receptor beta chain. This specimen belongs to a study of blood T cell repertoires in COVID-19. Study-level information: Both acute and convalescent COVID-19 samples were obtained from the United States, Italy and Spain. T cells, B-cell-depleted T cells, or PBMCs supplied cDNA or gDNA.

Trimming took off 6 bases at V and 4 bases at J, with 18 bases between the two ends. Germline V gene data show CDR1 as MNHEY and CDR2 as SVGAGI. This CDR3 comprises 15 residues. The data were produced by immunoSEQ multiplex PCR, yet TCRdb's version contains in-frame clones alone and is incomplete. The table records 110,000 or so clones, about 83% of them present only once. The TCR originated in a woman between 45 and 60 years old with acute or convalescent COVID-19. This chain connects TRBV6-5 to TRBJ1-2; tentatively, D is TRBD1 (5 bases). Material for sequencing was peripheral blood. In DNA form, the CDR3 reads TGTGCCAGCAGCGCATTGGTGGGGGGTTTCTATGGCTACACCTTC. Translation gives CASSALVGGFYGYTF.